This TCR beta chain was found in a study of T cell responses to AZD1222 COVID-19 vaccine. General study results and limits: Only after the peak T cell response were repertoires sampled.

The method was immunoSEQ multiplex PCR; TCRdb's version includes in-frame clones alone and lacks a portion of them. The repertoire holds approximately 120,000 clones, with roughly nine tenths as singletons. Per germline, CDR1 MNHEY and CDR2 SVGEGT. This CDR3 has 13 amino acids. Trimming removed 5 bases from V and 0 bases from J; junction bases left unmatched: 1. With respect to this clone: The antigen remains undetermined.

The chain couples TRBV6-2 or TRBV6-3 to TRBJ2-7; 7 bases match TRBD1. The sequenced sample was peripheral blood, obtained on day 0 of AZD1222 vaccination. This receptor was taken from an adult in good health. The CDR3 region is CASSEGASYEQYF. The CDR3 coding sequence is TGTGCCAGCAGTGAGGGGGCCTCCTACGAGCAGTACTTC.